This T cell receptor beta chain is drawn from a study of blood T cell repertoires in COVID-19. Study-level information: Sources were T cells, B-cell-depleted T cells, or PBMCs; the material itself was cDNA or gDNA.

Sequenced by immunoSEQ multiplex PCR; TCRdb stores in-frame clones only, minus some. The sample yields 60,000 to 65,000 clones, more than 75% seen once. This clone was counted once. The V end was cut by 5 bases, the J end by 2 bases, with 7 bases between. Germline CDR1 is SEHNR and CDR2 is FQNEAQ (reference sequence). The CDR3 consists of 13 residues. The material sequenced was peripheral blood. This sequence originates from a woman older than 75 with acute or convalescent COVID-19. The J gene is TRBJ1-5, the V gene TRBV7-9; D is unresolved. DNA for the CDR3: TGTGCCAGCAGCGAGGCCCGCAATCAGCCCCAGCATTTT. This gives the protein CASSEARNQPQHF.